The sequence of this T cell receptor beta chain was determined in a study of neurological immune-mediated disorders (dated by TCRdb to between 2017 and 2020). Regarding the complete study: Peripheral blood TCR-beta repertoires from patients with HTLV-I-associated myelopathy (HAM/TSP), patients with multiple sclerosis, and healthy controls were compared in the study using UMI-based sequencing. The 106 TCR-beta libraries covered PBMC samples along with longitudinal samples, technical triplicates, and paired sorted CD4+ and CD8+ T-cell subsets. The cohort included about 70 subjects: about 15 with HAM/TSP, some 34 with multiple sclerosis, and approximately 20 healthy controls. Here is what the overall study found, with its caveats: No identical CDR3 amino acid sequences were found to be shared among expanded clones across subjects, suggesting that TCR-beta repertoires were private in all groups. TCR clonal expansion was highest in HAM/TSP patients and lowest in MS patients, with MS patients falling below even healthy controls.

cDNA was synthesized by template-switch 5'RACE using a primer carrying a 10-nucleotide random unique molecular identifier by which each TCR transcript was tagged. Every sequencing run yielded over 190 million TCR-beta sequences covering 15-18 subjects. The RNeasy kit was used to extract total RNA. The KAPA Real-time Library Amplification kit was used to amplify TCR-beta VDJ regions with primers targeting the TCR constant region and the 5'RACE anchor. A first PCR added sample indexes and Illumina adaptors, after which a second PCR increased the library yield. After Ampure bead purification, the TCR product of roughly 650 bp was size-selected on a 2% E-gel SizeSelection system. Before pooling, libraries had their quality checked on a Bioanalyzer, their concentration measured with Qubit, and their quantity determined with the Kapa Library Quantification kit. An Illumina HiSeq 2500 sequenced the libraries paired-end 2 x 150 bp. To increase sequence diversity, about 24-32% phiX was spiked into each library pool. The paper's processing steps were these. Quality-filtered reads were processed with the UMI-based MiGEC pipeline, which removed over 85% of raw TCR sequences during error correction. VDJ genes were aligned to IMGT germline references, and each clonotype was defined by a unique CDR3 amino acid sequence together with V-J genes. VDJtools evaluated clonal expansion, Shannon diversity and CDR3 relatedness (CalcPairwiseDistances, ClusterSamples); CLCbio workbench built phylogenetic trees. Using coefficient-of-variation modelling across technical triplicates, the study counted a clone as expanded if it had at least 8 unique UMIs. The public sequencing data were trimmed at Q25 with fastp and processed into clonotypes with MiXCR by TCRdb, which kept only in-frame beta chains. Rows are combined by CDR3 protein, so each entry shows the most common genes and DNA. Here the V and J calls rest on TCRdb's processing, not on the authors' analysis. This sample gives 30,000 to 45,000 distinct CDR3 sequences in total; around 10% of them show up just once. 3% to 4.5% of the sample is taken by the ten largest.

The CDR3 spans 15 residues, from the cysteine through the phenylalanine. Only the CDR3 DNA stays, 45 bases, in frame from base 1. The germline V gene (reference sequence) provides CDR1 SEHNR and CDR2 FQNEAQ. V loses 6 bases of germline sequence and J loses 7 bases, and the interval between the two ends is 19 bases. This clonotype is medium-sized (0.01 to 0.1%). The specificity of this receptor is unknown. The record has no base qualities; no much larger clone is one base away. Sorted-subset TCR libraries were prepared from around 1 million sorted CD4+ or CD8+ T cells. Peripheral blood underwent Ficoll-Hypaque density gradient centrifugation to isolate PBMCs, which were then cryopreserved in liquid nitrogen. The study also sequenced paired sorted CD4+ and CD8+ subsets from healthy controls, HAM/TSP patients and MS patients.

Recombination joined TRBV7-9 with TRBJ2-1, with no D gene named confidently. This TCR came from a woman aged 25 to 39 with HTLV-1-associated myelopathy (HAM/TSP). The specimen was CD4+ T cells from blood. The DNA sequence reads TGTGCCAGCAGTCCCCCCCCGCGGTATGGAAATGAGCAGTTCTTC. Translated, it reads CASSPPPRYGNEQFF. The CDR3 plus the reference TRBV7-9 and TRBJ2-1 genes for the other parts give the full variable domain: DTGVSQNPRHKITKRGQNVTFRCDPISEHNRLYWYRQTLGQGPEFLTYFQNEAQLEKSRLLSDRFSAERPKGSFSTLEIQRTEQGDSAMYLCASSPPPRYGNEQFFGPGTRLTVL.